The next 21 T cell receptor beta chains were all read from a single sample in a study of response to subunit inactivated influenza vaccine. TCRdb reprocessed the RT-PCR reads with MiXCR, giving one entry per CDR3 protein. Of about 160,000 distinct CDR3 sequences in the sample, 11% were seen once. Source: non-naive T cells sorted from PBMCs, taken 35 to 45 days after vaccination. All receptors come from a man between 45 and 60 years old who received an inactivated influenza vaccine.

The CDR3 here is CASSPTASTGGNEQYF. The CDR3 DNA reads TGCGCCAGCAGCCCGACCGCCTCGACAGGGGGCAACGAGCAGTACTTC. V usage is TRBV4-1 and J usage is TRBJ2-7, with 10 nucleotides matching TRBD1. Germline V gene data show CDR1 as MGHRA and CDR2 as YSYEKL. Trimming at V came to 4 bases and at J to 5 bases, leaving 11 bases not matched to a gene. The CDR3 is made up of 16 amino acids.

This sequence joins TRBV7-6 and TRBJ2-6, with D perhaps TRBD2 (6 bases). Germline V gene data show CDR1 as SGHVS and CDR2 as FNYEAQ. Trimming shortened V by 0 bases and J by 0 bases, and 15 bases separated the two germline ends. CDR3 length: 19 amino acids. In nucleotides, the CDR3 is TGTGCCAGCAGCTTAGCATCGGCTGCGGACTACTCTGGGGCCAACGTCCTGACTTTC. Encoded protein: CASSLASAADYSGANVLTF.

This clonotype was found a few times. The chain uses TRBV4-1 and TRBJ2-1; 11 bases map to TRBD2. V dropped 1 base and J dropped 2; count of bases not matched to a gene: 4. Germline CDR1 is MGHRA and CDR2 is YSYEKL. The CDR3 sequence is 17 residues long. This CDR3 reads CASSQGGGLAAYNEQFF. The CDR3 region has the DNA TGCGCCAGCAGCCAAGGAGGGGGACTAGCGGCCTACAATGAGCAGTTCTTC.

This chain joins TRBV4-2 and TRBJ1-4; 12 bases fit TRBD1. With 0 bases clipped from V and 0 bases from J, the junction kept 11 bases outside the gene matches. The germline gives CDR1 LGHNA, CDR2 YNFKEQ. The CDR3 is made up of 21 amino acids. The CDR3 reads CASSQDLLGTGGSTTNEKLFF. The CDR3 DNA reads TGTGCCAGCAGCCAAGATTTATTAGGGACAGGGGGCTCTACAACTAATGAAAAACTGTTTTTT.

There are many counts of this clonotype. The chain is built from TRBV2 and TRBJ2-7, with D possibly matching TRBD2 (6 bases). CDR3 size: 13 residues. Trimming pared 6 bases from V and 6 bases from J, leaving 15 bases between. Germline V CDR1 and CDR2: SNHLY, FYNNEI. The CDR3 protein is CASRSDQGGEQYF. The CDR3 DNA is TGTGCCAGCAGGTCTGATCAGGGAGGCGAGCAGTACTTC.

The V and J genes are TRBV3-1 and TRBJ2-7, with D possibly being TRBD2 (5 bases). The germline V gene encodes CDR1 LGHDT and CDR2 YNNKEL (reference sequence). With 2 bases removed from V and 6 bases from J, the gap between germline ends came to 8 bases. CDR3 length: 12 residues. The DNA for the CDR3 is TGTGCCAGCAGCCAAAGAGGAGGCGAGCAGTACTTC. It translates to CASSQRGGEQYF.

The genes are TRBV7-2 and TRBJ1-1; 9 bases agree with TRBD1. CDR3 length equals 16 residues. Germline V gene data show CDR1 as SGHTA and CDR2 as FQGNSA. Trimming removed 7 bases from V and 5 bases from J; junction bases left unmatched: 14. CDR3 coding DNA: TGTGCCAGCAAATCCCAAAGGGGACAGGGAGGGACTGAAGCTTTCTTT. As protein: CASKSQRGQGGTEAFF.

The chain employs TRBV7-9 and TRBJ2-3, with D possibly called TRBD1 or TRBD2 (6 bases each). CDR1 and CDR2 (germline): SEHNR, FQNEAQ (reference sequence). The V end lost 5 bases, the J end lost 2 bases, and 14 bases lay between the germline ends. This CDR3 has 15 amino acids. In nucleotides, the CDR3 is TGTGCCAGCAGCCGAGGGGGGTCCTACACAGATACGCAGTATTTT. Amino acid sequence: CASSRGGSYTDTQYF.

This clonotype was counted at least ten times. CDR3 coding DNA: TGTGCCAGCAGCCGTACGCCAGGGAACACCGGGGAGCTGTTTTTT. Translating gives CASSRTPGNTGELFF. This chain joins TRBV7-2 and TRBJ2-2; D unresolved. Per germline, CDR1 SGHTA and CDR2 FQGNSA. V was cut by 5 bases and J by 1 base, with 11 bases left in between. This CDR3 spans 15 amino acids.

V is TRBV21-1 and J is TRBJ2-4; TRBD2 reflects the table's D call only, with no check against the DNA. TRBV21-1 represents a pseudogene. The CDR3 length is 19 residues. The CDR3: CASSNAGTSGRGAKNIQYF. The CDR3, as DNA: TGTGCCAGCAGCAATGCCGGGACTAGCGGGAGAGGCGCCAAAAACATTCAGTACTTC.

CDR3 region: CASSLAQGAWETQYF. The CDR3 bases are TGTGCCAGCAGCTTAGCGCAGGGGGCCTGGGAGACCCAGTACTTC. The V gene is TRBV7-2, the J gene TRBJ2-5; 8 nucleotides align to TRBD1. With V trimmed by 0 bases and J by 5 bases, 5 bases remained unmatched. The CDR3 consists of 15 residues. Germline V gene lookup returns CDR1 SGHTA and CDR2 FQGNSA. The variable domain in full, with the rest retrieved from reference TRBV7-2 and TRBJ2-5, is GAGVSQSPSNKVTEKGKDVELRCDPISGHTALYWYRQSLGQGLEFLIYFQGNSAPDKSGLPSDRFSAERTGGSVSTLTIQRTQQEDSAVYLCASSLAQGAWETQYFGPGTRLLVL.

This clonotype has ten or more counts. CDR3 coding DNA: TGTGCCAGCAGCTTAGCGGGCCGATACAATGAGCAGTTCTTC. Translating it yields CASSLAGRYNEQFF. The rearrangement links TRBV7-9 to TRBJ2-1, with D unresolved. The germline CDR1 and CDR2 sequences are SEHNR and FQNEAQ (reference sequence). With 0 bases removed from V and 4 bases from J, the gap between germline ends came to 7 bases. The CDR3 totals 14 residues.

The gene calls are TRBV28 and TRBJ2-7; D may correspond to TRBD1 or TRBD2 (5 bases each). CDR1 is MDHEN, CDR2 SYDVKM, per germline. This CDR3 region has 11 residues. Between the trimmed V and J ends, which lost 4 bases and 6 bases, there was a span of 7 bases. DNA of the CDR3: TGTGCCAGCAGTTATGGGGGCGAGCAGTACTTC. As protein: CASSYGGEQYF. Combining the CDR3 with reference TRBV28 and TRBJ2-7 gives the whole variable domain DVKVTQSSRYLVKRTGEKVFLECVQDMDHENMFWYRQDPGLGLRLIYFSYDVKMKEKGDIPEGYSVSREKKERFSLILESASTNQTSMYLCASSYGGEQYFGPGTRLTVT.

This clonotype occurred many times. V usage is TRBV4-3 and J usage is TRBJ1-4; D ambiguous. Looked up from germline, CDR1 is LGHNA and CDR2 is YSLEER. The V gene lost 0 bases and the J gene lost 8 bases, with 7 bases spanning the gap. This CDR3 region has 13 residues. In nucleotides, the CDR3 is TGCGCCAGCAGCCAAGATAGACGGGAAAAACTGTTTTTT. It yields the protein CASSQDRREKLFF.

The chain combines TRBV5-1 with TRBJ2-2; D gene ambiguous. The V end was cut by 1 base, the J end by 6 bases, with 13 bases between. There are 15 residues in the CDR3. CDR1 and CDR2 (germline): SGHRS, YFSETQ. CDR3 protein: CASSLSQVGSGELFF. DNA of the CDR3: TGCGCCAGCAGCTTGTCGCAGGTGGGATCCGGGGAGCTGTTTTTT. Full variable domain (missing parts from reference TRBV5-1 and TRBJ2-2): KAGVTQTPRYLIKTRGQQVTLSCSPISGHRSVSWYQQTPGQGLQFLFEYFSETQRNKGNFPGRFSGRQFSNSRSEMNVSTLELGDSALYLCASSLSQVGSGELFFGEGSRLTVL.

The table lists this clonotype with a few counts. The chain recombines TRBV12-3 or TRBV12-4 with TRBJ1-1; TRBD1 is a possible D gene (5 bases). The CDR3 contains 14 residues. Trimming removed 7 bases from V and 3 bases from J, with 15 bases in between. The CDR3 DNA reads as TGTGCCAGCACTATAGGGGCTGGGGACACTGAAGCTTTCTTT. It specifies CASTIGAGDTEAFF.

This clonotype was seen repeatedly, ten times or more. The chain uses TRBV4-2 and TRBJ1-4; a possible D gene is TRBD1 (5 bases). Germline V gene sequence: CDR1 LGHNA, CDR2 YNFKEQ. Deletions cut 2 bases from V and 4 bases from J, with 11 bases between. This CDR3 comprises 15 residues. DNA of the CDR3: TGTGCCAGCAGCCAACCCGGACACCTTAATGAAAAACTGTTTTTT. It codes for CASSQPGHLNEKLFF.

J is TRBJ2-1 and V is TRBV4-3; 8 bases are a match to TRBD2. The V segment lost 1 base and the J segment 1 base; nucleotides outside the gene matches: 6. The CDR3 runs 17 residues. Germline CDR1 and CDR2: LGHNA and YSLEER. The CDR3 DNA follows: TGCGCCAGCAGCCAAGGCATAGCGGGGACATCCTACAATGAGCAGTTCTTC. Translation gives CASSQGIAGTSYNEQFF.

This chain links TRBV11-2 with TRBJ2-7; D remains unclear. Germline-derived CDR1 and CDR2 are SGHAT and FQNNGV. V was clipped by 0 bases and J by 6 bases, with 6 bases between them. The CDR3 sequence is 12 residues long. CDR3 sequence: CASSLEGVEQYF. The CDR3 DNA sequence: TGTGCCAGCAGCTTAGAAGGTGTCGAGCAGTACTTC.

This clonotype was seen more than once but under ten times. V usage is TRBV7-2 and J usage is TRBJ2-2; D call uncertain. The CDR3 totals 14 residues. Germline-derived CDR1 and CDR2 are SGHTA and FQGNSA. V was shortened by 4 bases and J by 2 bases, with 8 bases between the two germline ends. CDR3 bases: TGTGCCAGCAGCTGGGCAGCCAACACCGGGGAGCTGTTTTTT. It yields the protein CASSWAANTGELFF.

This clonotype was seen more than once but under ten times. The CDR3 loop is CASRTGTVSGELFF. CDR3 DNA sequence: TGTGCCAGCAGGACCGGGACAGTTAGCGGGGAGCTGTTTTTT. The chain employs TRBV12-3 or TRBV12-4 and TRBJ2-2, with 7 positions matching TRBD1. The CDR3 runs 14 residues. Trimming cost V 6 bases and J 7 bases; bases outside gene matches: 8.